The 8 T cell receptor beta chains below come from one sample, sequenced in a study of blood T cell repertoires in COVID-19. Using immunoSEQ multiplex PCR, the repertoire was profiled, and TCRdb retains in-frame clones only, with some absent. The sample has hundreds of thousands of clones, around 90% seen once; the top ten hold around 3%. The sample taken for sequencing was peripheral blood. These receptor sequences come from a human donor in a cohort sampled during active COVID-19.

This chain links TRBV27 with TRBJ2-3, with D perhaps TRBD2 (6 bases). The CDR3 is 15 amino acids. Trimming shortened V by 5 bases and J by 6 bases, and 18 bases separated the two germline ends. Germline V CDR1 and CDR2: MNHEY, SMNVEV (reference sequence). CDR3 nucleotides: TGTGCCAGCAGTCCCCGTCCCGGGGGTAGGGATACGCAGTATTTT. It yields the protein CASSPRPGGRDTQYF.

Points on this clone: This sample includes further DNA sequences coding for the same CDR3. V is TRBV6-5 and J is TRBJ2-5, with D hard to call. V was pared by 6 bases and J by 1 base, with 3 bases between. This CDR3 is 11 amino acids long. CDR1 is MNHEY, CDR2 SVGAGI, per germline. This CDR3 is CASSLQETQYF. The CDR3 DNA is TGTGCCAGCAGCCTCCAAGAGACCCAGTACTTC.

The CDR3 loop reads CASSQPASDPTDTQYF. CDR3 coding DNA: TGTGCCAGCAGTCAACCGGCTAGCGACCCCACAGATACGCAGTATTTT. The chain is built from TRBV28 and TRBJ2-3; maybe TRBD2 (6 bases). CDR1 MDHEN and CDR2 SYDVKM come from the germline V gene. CDR3 length: 16 residues. The V and J ends lost 5 bases and 2 bases respectively, with 17 bases between them.

As for this clone: Distinct nucleotide sequences in the sample also encode this CDR3. The chain combines TRBV4-1 with TRBJ2-6; perhaps TRBD1 as D (5 bases). Trimming shortened V by 0 bases and J by 0 bases, and 6 bases separated the two germline ends. Looked up from germline, CDR1 is MGHRA and CDR2 is YSYEKL. This CDR3 has 16 amino acids. The DNA for the CDR3 is TGCGCCAGCAGCCAAGATAGGGGCTCTGGGGCCAACGTCCTGACTTTC. This encodes CASSQDRGSGANVLTF.

V gene TRBV7-2 combines with J gene TRBJ2-3, with 10 nucleotides matching TRBD1. The length of the CDR3 is 16 residues. In germline, CDR1 is SGHTA, CDR2 FQGNSA. The V and J ends lost 5 bases and 1 base, in that order; junction bases with no gene match: 6. The CDR3 here is CASSPRQGAGTDTQYF. CDR3 bases: TGTGCCAGCAGCCCCCGACAGGGGGCGGGCACAGATACGCAGTATTTT.

This clone was detected only a few times. This chain joins TRBV5-1 and TRBJ1-6; 12 bases match TRBD1. Germline V gene lookup returns CDR1 SGHRS and CDR2 YFSETQ. The CDR3 is 19 residues long. Trimming cost V 4 bases and J 10 bases; bases outside gene matches: 18. The chain's CDR3 is CASSPGQGARGQSRSPLHF. For the CDR3, the DNA is TGCGCCAGCAGCCCGGGACAGGGGGCGCGAGGCCAAAGCCGCTCACCCCTCCACTTT.

The chain has TRBV19 and TRBJ2-5; D unresolved. The CDR3 is 13 residues long. The germline gives CDR1 LNHDA, CDR2 SQIVND (reference sequence). The V end was cut by 3 bases, the J end by 5 bases, with 10 bases between. In DNA form, the CDR3 reads TGTGCCAGTAGTATCTCGGTTGTTGAGACCCAGTACTTC. It is translated as CASSISVVETQYF.

This clone was seen more than once but under ten times. This rearrangement joins TRBV13 to TRBJ1-6, with D tentatively TRBD1 (5 bases). V lost 2 bases to trimming and J lost 0 bases, with 8 bases between them. Germline-derived CDR1 and CDR2 are PRHDT and FYEKMQ (reference sequence). The CDR3 runs 16 residues. DNA of the CDR3: TGTGCCAGCAGCTTACAGGGAAGCTCCTATAATTCACCCCTCCACTTT. Protein sequence: CASSLQGSSYNSPLHF.